This T cell receptor beta chain was sequenced during a study of T cells after yellow fever vaccination. Looking at the study overall: Fractions containing few cells were prepared with SMART-Seq v4 Ultra Low Input. Study findings and constraints: Contamination of FACS-sorted repertoires by abundant clonotypes from the bulk population could occur.

The germline CDR1 and CDR2 sequences are SGHRS and YFSETQ. The CDR3 totals 13 residues. The J segment lost 10 bases and the V segment lost 6 bases, leaving 9 bases of the junction unmatched. 5'RACE template switching produced TCR cDNA carrying a universal primer site and UMIs. In TCRdb, the 5' RACE reads were re-called with MiXCR into one record per CDR3 protein. Among approximately 300,000 distinct CDR3 sequences listed, roughly 10% were seen once. The sample holds a few counts of this clonotype. The antigen is not known. The TCR originated in a man aged 18 to 30 who received the YFV17D yellow fever vaccine. This specimen was CD4+ T cells sorted from PBMCs, taken 45 days after the yellow fever booster vaccination. The rearrangement joins TRBV5-1 to TRBJ1-4; 7 nucleotides align to TRBD1. DNA for the CDR3: TGCGCCAGCACTCAAGGGGCAGGGGGAAAACTGTTTTTT. Its translation: CASTQGAGGKLFF.